What follows describes a single TCR beta chain. Its binding antigen is unknown. Base qualities were left out, and no much larger clone turns up one base away. This specimen belongs to a study of T cells in Graves' hyperthyroidism and ophthalmopathy (dated by TCRdb to the late 2010s). For context, the study as a whole: Peripheral blood samples were taken at initial diagnosis, before any treatment was given. The paper describes TCR Vbeta CDR3 sequencing of 140 or so peripheral blood samples, made up of approximately 40 ophthalmopathy patients, approximately 76 hyperthyroidism patients and 17 progressor patients. Prospective prediction of ophthalmopathy was tested in an independent validation cohort consisting of some 19 hyperthyroidism patients and 15 or so patients who later progressed to ophthalmopathy. Once sampling was done, hyperthyroidism patients were given methimazole at a starting dose of 30 mg daily, whereas ophthalmopathy patients were given high-dose intravenous methylprednisolone. TCR V-J signatures able to tell the groups apart were searched for in a discovery cohort of more than 90 patients, of whom 43 had Graves' ophthalmopathy and around 58 had stable Graves' hyperthyroidism. Thyroid tissue and blood T-cell repertoires from about 6 Graves' hyperthyroidism patients were also compared in the study. The 95 to 100 discovery patients were randomly divided into training and test sets at a 7:3 ratio. The study at large found these results: In validation, the model predicted progression to ophthalmopathy a median of roughly 6.1 months before onset, with about 67% sensitivity and about 72% specificity. In cross-validation, a model built on a 13 V-J signature told ophthalmopathy apart from stable hyperthyroidism with 85% to 90% sensitivity and approximately 81% specificity, and in testing the same model reached 80%/75%. Most expanded thyroid clonotypes (frequency above 0.001) were also detected in blood, a finding suggesting that blood repertoires may reflect thyroid immune responses. Sample size was not statistically predetermined, and blinding of investigators to group allocation was not performed.

From the cysteine through the phenylalanine, the CDR3 covers 15 amino acids. Just CDR3 DNA is preserved here, 45 bases in frame from base 1. From a lookup of the germline V gene, CDR1 and CDR2 are SGHAT and FQNNGV. Clipping removes 6 bases from V and 9 bases from J, with 13 as the unmatched junction base count. Amplification of TCR beta CDR3 regions was carried out from RNA transcripts. The TCR CDR3 was subjected to a first round of RT-PCR using the HTBI primer set and the Qiagen OneStep RT-PCR kit. Libraries were constructed in a second round of multiplex PCR, after which size selection and purification were performed. The libraries were sequenced on an Illumina HiSeq2000 using paired-end 100 bp reads. The authors' pipeline ran thus. Raw data were processed with SOAPnuke, discarding reads with adapters, uncalled bases, mean Phred below 15, or no exact constant-primer or identifier match. High-quality paired reads were merged using COPE v1.2.5, and each unique nucleotide sequence was defined as a clonotype. MiTCR v1.1 was used to align the clonotypes against IMGT TRBV, TRBD and TRBJ reference segments. Only V-J combinations with frequency above 0.0001, covering about 99% of repertoires, were analysed. The TCS score was defined as the ratio of F50 (clonal expansion) to E x V (chaos), calculated using BLOSUM62-based TCRdist between CDR3 peptides within each V-J. Welch's t-statistics and random forest reduced roughly 530 V-J features to around 14, which were used in a naive Bayes classifier (R e1071). TCRdb took the public reads, trimmed them with fastp at Q25, ran MiXCR for clone calling and kept in-frame beta chains. Entries that share a CDR3 protein sequence are merged under the most common genes and DNA. TCRdb, not the authors, supplied the V and J calls. The table for this sample lists approximately 220,000 distinct CDR3 sequences; 18% of them were counted only once. The ten most abundant clones make up about two fifths of the sample.

A patient counted as having stable Graves' hyperthyroidism if no progression to ophthalmopathy occurred over 18 months of follow-up. Hyperthyroidism patients were aged 18 to 65 years and newly diagnosed, with disease duration of less than 2 months. Any patient with an uncontrolled infection, another autoimmune disease, pregnancy or lactation was excluded. Clinical symptoms, serum thyroxine and TRAb, thyroid ultrasound, and orbital computed tomography formed the basis for the diagnoses. PBMCs were isolated from approximately 10 ml of fresh peripheral blood by Ficoll-Paque density gradient centrifugation. Trizol reagent was used to extract total RNA, and RNA quality was then checked on an Agilent 2100 Bioanalyzer.

Specimen: blood. This sequence uses TRBV11-2 and TRBJ2-1, with 8 junctional bases fitting TRBD2. This sequence was found in a man aged 35-49 years with Graves' hyperthyroidism. CDR3 protein: CASSFPPTSGGEQFF. The DNA sequence follows: TGTGCCAGCAGTTTCCCCCCTACTAGCGGCGGTGAGCAGTTCTTC.